What follows describes a single TCR beta chain. Its antigen is not known. The multiple sclerosis controls were treatment-naive patients, and their relapsing-remitting disease was stable or active. Isolation of CD8+ and CD4+ T cells was performed negatively, whereas enrichment of TEMRA cells was done by FACS. Germline V lookup: CDR1 SEHNR, CDR2 FQNEAQ (reference sequence). This CDR3 region has 15 residues. V gave up 10 bases and J gave up 1 base, with 18 bases separating them. This specimen belongs to a study of CD8 T cells in Susac syndrome. Study findings and constraints: The study's TCR sequencing and HLA analysis covered a relatively small number of individuals, and the study acknowledged this.

cDNA came from 0.5 to 1 ug RNA primed by random hexamers. Amplification of TCR beta CDR3 across 54 Vbeta and 13 Jbeta was performed with immunoSEQ multiplex PCR. Using its own MiXCR run on the immunoSEQ multiplex PCR reads, TCRdb lists one record per CDR3 protein. The sample has just over 150,000 distinct CDR3 sequences; approximately 93% are singletons. The material sequenced was CD8+ T cells from PBMCs. This TCR was recovered from a human donor with multiple sclerosis. The V and J genes are TRBV7-9 and TRBJ2-3; D may be TRBD2 (7 bases). The CDR3 sequence: CATQLTGGGTDTQYF. The DNA of the CDR3 is TGTGCCACCCAGCTTACGGGGGGCGGCACAGATACGCAGTATTTT.